The T cell receptor (beta chain) under discussion was sequenced for a study of blood T cells in healthy people across ages. This clonotype was seen more than once but under ten times. CDR1 DFQATT and CDR2 SNEGSKA come from the germline V gene (reference sequence). This CDR3 is built from 16 residues. V lost 6 bases and J lost 0; bases outside the gene matches: 6. With a J-beta primer mix and a sample-barcoded 5' primer, a second PCR ran 7 to 11 cycles. One entry per CDR3 protein, called by TCRdb with MiXCR from the 5' RACE reads. The table shows 780,000 or so distinct CDR3 sequences, with roughly 25% occurring only once. The same data also went into a second study, on T cells of mothers and their children. That paper notes: The sample comes from nine or ten healthy Caucasian donors: mothers and children.

This TCR came from a boy between 10 and 17 years old in good health. The chain links TRBV20-1 to TRBJ2-6, with 9 bases that match TRBD1. The specimen sequenced was blood. The CDR3 DNA reads as TGCAGTGCGGCTAGGGACAGGGTCTCTGGGGCCAACGTCCTGACTTTC. It encodes CSAARDRVSGANVLTF.